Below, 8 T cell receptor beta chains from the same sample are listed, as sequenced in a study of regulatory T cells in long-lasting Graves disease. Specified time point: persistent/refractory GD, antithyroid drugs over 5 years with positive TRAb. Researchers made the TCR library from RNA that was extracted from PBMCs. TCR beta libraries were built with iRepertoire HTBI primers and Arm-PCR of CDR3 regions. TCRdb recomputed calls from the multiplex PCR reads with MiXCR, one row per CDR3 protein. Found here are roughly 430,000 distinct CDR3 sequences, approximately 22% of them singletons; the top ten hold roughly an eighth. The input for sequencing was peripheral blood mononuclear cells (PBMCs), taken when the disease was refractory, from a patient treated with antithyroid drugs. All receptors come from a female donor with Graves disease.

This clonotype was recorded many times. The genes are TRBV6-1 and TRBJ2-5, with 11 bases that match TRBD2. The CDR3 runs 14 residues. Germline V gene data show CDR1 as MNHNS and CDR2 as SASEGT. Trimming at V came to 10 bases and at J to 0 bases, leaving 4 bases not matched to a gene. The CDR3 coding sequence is TGTGCCACCAGACTAGCGGGAAACCAAGAGACCCAGTACTTC. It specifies CATRLAGNQETQYF.

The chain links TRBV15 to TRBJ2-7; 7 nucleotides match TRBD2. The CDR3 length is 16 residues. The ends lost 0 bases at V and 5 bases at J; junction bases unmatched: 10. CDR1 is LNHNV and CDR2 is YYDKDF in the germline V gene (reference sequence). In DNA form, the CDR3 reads TGTGCCACCAGCAGAGATACAGGACTAGTCACCGACGAGCAGTACTTC. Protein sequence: CATSRDTGLVTDEQYF.

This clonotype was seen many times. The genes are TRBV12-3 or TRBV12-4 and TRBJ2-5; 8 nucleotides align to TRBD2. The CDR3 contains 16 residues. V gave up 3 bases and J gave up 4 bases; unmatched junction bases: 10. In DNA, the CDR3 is TGTGCCAGCAGTTTGGGGCTAGCGGGTGGTGGAGAGACCCAGTACTTC. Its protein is CASSLGLAGGGETQYF.

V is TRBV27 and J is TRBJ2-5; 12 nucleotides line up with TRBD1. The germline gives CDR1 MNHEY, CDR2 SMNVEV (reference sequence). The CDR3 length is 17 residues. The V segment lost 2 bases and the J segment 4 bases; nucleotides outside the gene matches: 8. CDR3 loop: CASSLTRDRGQRETQYF. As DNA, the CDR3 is TGTGCCAGCAGTTTAACCCGGGACAGGGGGCAGCGAGAGACCCAGTACTTC.

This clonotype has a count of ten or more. CDR3 nucleotide sequence: TGTGCCAGCAGCCCATGGGACACTGAAGCTTTCTTT. This sequence encodes CASSPWDTEAFF. The V gene is TRBV12-3 or TRBV12-4, the J gene TRBJ1-1; D call uncertain. The CDR3 covers 12 residues. V dropped 6 bases and J dropped 3 bases, with 8 bases sitting between them.

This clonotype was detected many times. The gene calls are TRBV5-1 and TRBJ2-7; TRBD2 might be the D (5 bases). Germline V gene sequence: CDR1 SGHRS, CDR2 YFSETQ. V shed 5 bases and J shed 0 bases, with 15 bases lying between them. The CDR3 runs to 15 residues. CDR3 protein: CASSLVGLGSYEQYF. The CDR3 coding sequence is TGCGCCAGCAGTCTTGTAGGACTGGGCTCCTACGAGCAGTACTTC.

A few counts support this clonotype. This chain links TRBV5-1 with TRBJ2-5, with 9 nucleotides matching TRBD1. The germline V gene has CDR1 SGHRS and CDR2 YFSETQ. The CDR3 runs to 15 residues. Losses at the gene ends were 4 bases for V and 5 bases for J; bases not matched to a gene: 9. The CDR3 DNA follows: TGCGCCAGCAGCAGGGGACAGGGCGAGAGGGAGACCCAGTACTTC. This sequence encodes CASSRGQGERETQYF.

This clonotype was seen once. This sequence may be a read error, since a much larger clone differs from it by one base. CDR3 nucleotide sequence: TGTGCCAGCAGCCGGACAGAGGGGGATGGCTACACCTTC. Its protein product is CASSRTEGDGYTF. J is TRBJ1-2 and V is TRBV3-1, with D possibly being TRBD1 (6 bases). Trimming left V 4 bases short and J 6 bases short, with 12 bases between. The CDR3 is 13 amino acids. Germline V gene data show CDR1 as LGHDT and CDR2 as YNNKEL (reference sequence).